This entry concerns a single T cell receptor (beta chain). Its antigen is currently unknown. The data derive from a study of monozygotic twins with inflammatory bowel disease. Template switching was used to attach UMIs, which incorporated a 6-nucleotide sample barcode. Reprocessing the 5' RACE reads, TCRdb reports a single entry for every CDR3 protein and omits DNA. Recorded for this sample: under 200,000 distinct CDR3 sequences. Study findings and constraints: For IBD patients, clonotypes shared with others were fewer than for healthy twins, especially with disease activity.

The CDR3 is 15 residues long. CDR1 is DFQATT and CDR2 is SNEGSKA in the germline V gene (reference sequence). The sequenced material came from blood. This TCR came from a human donor with ulcerative colitis or Crohn's disease, or a healthy co-twin of an affected twin (not recorded which). This sequence joins TRBV20-1 and TRBJ2-1; checking the TCRdb D call of TRBD2 is not possible without DNA. The CDR3 sequence: CSAHGLAPVLGEQFF.